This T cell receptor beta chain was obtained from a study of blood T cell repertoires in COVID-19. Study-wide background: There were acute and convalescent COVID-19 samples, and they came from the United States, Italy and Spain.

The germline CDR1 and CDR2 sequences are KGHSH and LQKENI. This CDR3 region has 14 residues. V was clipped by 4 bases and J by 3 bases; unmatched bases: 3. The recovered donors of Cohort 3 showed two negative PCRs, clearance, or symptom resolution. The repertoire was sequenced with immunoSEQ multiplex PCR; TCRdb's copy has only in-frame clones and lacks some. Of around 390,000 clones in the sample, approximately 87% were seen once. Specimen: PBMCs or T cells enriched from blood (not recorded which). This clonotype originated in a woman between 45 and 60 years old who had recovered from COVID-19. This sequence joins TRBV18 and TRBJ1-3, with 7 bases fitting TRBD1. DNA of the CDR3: TGTGCCAGCTCACAGGGGGCAGGTGGAAACACCATATATTTT. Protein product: CASSQGAGGNTIYF. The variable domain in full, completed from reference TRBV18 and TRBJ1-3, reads NAGVMQNPRHLVRRRGQEARLRCSPMKGHSHVYWYRQLPEEGLKFMVYLQKENIIDESGMPKERFSAEFPKEGPSILRIQQVVRGDSAAYFCASSQGAGGNTIYFGEGSWLTVV.